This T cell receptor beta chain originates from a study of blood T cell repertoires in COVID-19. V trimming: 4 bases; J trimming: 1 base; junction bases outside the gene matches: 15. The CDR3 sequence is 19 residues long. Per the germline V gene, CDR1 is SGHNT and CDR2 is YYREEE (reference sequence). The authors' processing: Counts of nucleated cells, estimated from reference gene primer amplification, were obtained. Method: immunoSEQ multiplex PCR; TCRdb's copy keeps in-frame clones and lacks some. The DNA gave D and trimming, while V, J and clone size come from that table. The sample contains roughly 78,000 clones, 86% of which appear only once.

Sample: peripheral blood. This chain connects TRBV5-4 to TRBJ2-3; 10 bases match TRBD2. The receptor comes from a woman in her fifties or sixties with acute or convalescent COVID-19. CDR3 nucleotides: TGTGCCAGCAGCCCGGAACTAGTGCTGCTAGCGGGGGGCACAGATACGCAGTATTTT. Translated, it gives CASSPELVLLAGGTDTQYF.